This T cell receptor beta chain is from a study of blood T cell repertoires in COVID-19. Looking at the study overall: COVID-19 samples from acute and convalescent phases originated in the United States, Italy and Spain. Sample material is recorded as cDNA or gDNA derived from T cells, B-cell-depleted T cells, or PBMCs.

The CDR3 is made up of 14 amino acids. Germline CDR1 is SGHTA and CDR2 is FQGNSA. The V end was cut by 4 bases, the J end by 0 bases, with 10 bases between. This clone was detected only once. Original processing methods: Nucleated cell counts were estimated from reference gene primer amplification. Repertoires were generated with immunoSEQ multiplex PCR, while TCRdb's copy carries only in-frame clones and drops some. D and trimming come from the DNA, and the V and J calls and clone size come from that table. Among more than 40,000 clones listed, over 70% were seen once. This clonotype was obtained from a human donor in a cohort sampled during active COVID-19. The rearrangement uses TRBV7-2 and TRBJ2-7, with D possibly being TRBD2 (6 bases). Sequencing was done on a sample of peripheral blood. This chain's CDR3 is CASSYSGPSYEQYF. Written as DNA, the CDR3 is TGTGCCAGCAGCTATAGCGGCCCCTCCTACGAGCAGTACTTC.